The clone carrying this TCR beta chain was seen once. Its antigen is undetermined. At one end, the junction sequence differs from germline, possibly due to a read error. This entry comes from a study of cytomegalovirus exposure and HLA in healthy donors. Regarding the study as a whole: Through in vitro validation, three CMV-associated chains were shown to be specific for CMV antigens. A later analysis found that most CMV-associated TCR beta chains appeared HLA-restricted. Accurate prediction of most subjects' HLA-A and HLA-B alleles from TCR beta sequences was reported.

This CDR3 has 17 residues. The V gene's germline CDR1 is LGHNA and CDR2 YNFKEQ. In the PCR, 60 Vbeta and 13 Jbeta primers were used. Sequenced by immunoSEQ multiplex PCR; TCRdb stores in-frame clones only, minus some. Among 150,000 or so clones listed, roughly 80% were seen once. The V gene is TRBV4-2, the J gene TRBJ1-3, with 7 bases aligning to TRBD1. The clonotype comes from a man aged 40-49 years in good health and CMV-seropositive. Sequenced input: PBMCs. The CDR3 here is CASSKDRAQISGNTIYF. CDR3 nucleotide sequence: TGTGCCAGCAGCAAAGACAGGGCGCAGATATCCGGAAACACCATATATTTT.